This TCR beta chain was recovered during a study of breast tumors, draining lymph nodes, adjacent tissues. The lymph nodes were axillary draining lymph nodes from breast cancer patients. This clonotype came up many times. The CDR3 has 16 amino acids. Trimming removed 5 bases at V and 0 bases at J, with 14 bases between. Germline V lookup: CDR1 MNHEY, CDR2 SVGAGI. TCRdb used MiXCR to reprocess the multiplex PCR reads, holding one entry per CDR3 protein. The sample includes roughly 100,000 distinct CDR3 sequences, about 29% seen only once; the top ten take 4.5% to 7%. The J gene is TRBJ1-5, the V gene TRBV6-5; TRBD1 might be the D (6 bases). Sequences were obtained from axillary lymph node tissue. This receptor was taken from a female donor with breast cancer. Some clones in this sample may be carry-over from other donors' samples. The CDR3 loop is CASSPTGLISNQPQHF. The CDR3, as DNA: TGTGCCAGCAGTCCGACAGGCCTAATTAGCAATCAGCCCCAGCATTTT.